Listed below are T cell receptor beta chains from one sample, sequenced in a study of identifying expanded T cells in peripheral blood. TCRdb's table, derived via immunoSEQ multiplex PCR, lists solely in-frame clones and lacks some. The sample has approximately 91,000 clones; around 88% are singletons. Input material: blood. All receptors derive from a person aged 18 to 70 in good health. CDR3s include the opening cysteine and the closing phenylalanine or tryptophan. A D gene is named only where the DNA matches it firmly. Size is stated for part of the rows, as once, few or many counts, or as a class when the clone is expanded.

CASSLGFSSYEQYF	TGTGCCAGCAGCTTAGGATTTAGCTCCTACGAGCAGTACTTC	TRBJ2-7	.	14	once	TRBV7-2
CSVVFGDRGYNEQFF	TGCAGCGTTGTATTCGGGGACAGGGGCTACAATGAGCAGTTCTTC	TRBJ2-1	TRBD1	15	once	TRBV29-1
CASSLGGAGQDTQYF	TGTGCCAGCAGTCTAGGAGGGGCAGGGCAAGATACGCAGTATTTT	TRBJ2-3	.	15	once	TRBV7-2
CAWSVPFSSYNSPLHF	TGTGCTTGGAGTGTACCATTTAGCTCCTATAATTCACCCCTCCACTTT	TRBJ1-6	.	16	.	TRBV30
CAWRVGGVRETQYF	TGTGCCTGGAGAGTAGGGGGCGTTAGGGAGACCCAGTACTTC	TRBJ2-5	TRBD1	14	.	TRBV30
CAWSPPGNQPQHF	TGTGCCTGGAGTCCCCCAGGGAATCAGCCCCAGCATTTT	TRBJ1-5	.	13	.	TRBV30
CASKKNIQYF	TGTGCCAGCAAGAAAAACATTCAGTACTTC	TRBJ2-4	.	10	.	TRBV28
CASSAQVYSYNEQFF	TGTGCCAGCAGCGCCCAAGTGTACTCCTACAATGAGCAGTTCTTC	TRBJ2-1	.	15	.	TRBV9
CAWSKREELFF	TGTGCCTGGAGTAAGAGGGAAGAACTGTTTTTT	TRBJ1-4	.	11	.	TRBV30
CASSLVGQGPYEQYF	TGCGCCAGCAGCTTGGTAGGACAGGGGCCTTACGAGCAGTACTTC	TRBJ2-7	TRBD1	15	.	TRBV5-1
CASSPDGQGNQPQHF	TGCGCCAGCAGCCCGGACGGTCAGGGAAATCAGCCCCAGCATTTT	TRBJ1-5	.	15	.	TRBV5-1
CASFRDILASKDSNQPQHF	TGTGCCAGCTTCCGGGACATCTTAGCTTCTAAGGATAGCAATCAGCCCCAGCATTTT	TRBJ1-5	.	19	.	TRBV28
CASSQERGAGAYEQYF	TGTGCCAGCAGCCAAGAAAGGGGGGCAGGAGCTTACGAGCAGTACTTC	TRBJ2-7	.	16	few	TRBV4-2
CASSPLQGAMNEQYF	TGTGCCAGCAGTCCCTTACAGGGGGCGATGAACGAGCAGTACTTC	TRBJ2-7	TRBD1	15	.	TRBV6-5
CASSPAGEEETQYF	TGCGCCAGCAGCCCCGCGGGGGAGGAAGAGACCCAGTACTTC	TRBJ2-5	TRBD2	14	.	TRBV4-1
CASSVGGRNKGNYGYTF	TGTGCCAGCAGCGTAGGAGGCCGAAATAAGGGGAACTATGGCTACACCTTC	TRBJ1-2	.	17	.	TRBV9
CASSPWDRGGEQYF	TGTGCCAGCAGCCCTTGGGACAGGGGTGGCGAGCAGTACTTC	TRBJ2-7	TRBD1	14	.	TRBV9